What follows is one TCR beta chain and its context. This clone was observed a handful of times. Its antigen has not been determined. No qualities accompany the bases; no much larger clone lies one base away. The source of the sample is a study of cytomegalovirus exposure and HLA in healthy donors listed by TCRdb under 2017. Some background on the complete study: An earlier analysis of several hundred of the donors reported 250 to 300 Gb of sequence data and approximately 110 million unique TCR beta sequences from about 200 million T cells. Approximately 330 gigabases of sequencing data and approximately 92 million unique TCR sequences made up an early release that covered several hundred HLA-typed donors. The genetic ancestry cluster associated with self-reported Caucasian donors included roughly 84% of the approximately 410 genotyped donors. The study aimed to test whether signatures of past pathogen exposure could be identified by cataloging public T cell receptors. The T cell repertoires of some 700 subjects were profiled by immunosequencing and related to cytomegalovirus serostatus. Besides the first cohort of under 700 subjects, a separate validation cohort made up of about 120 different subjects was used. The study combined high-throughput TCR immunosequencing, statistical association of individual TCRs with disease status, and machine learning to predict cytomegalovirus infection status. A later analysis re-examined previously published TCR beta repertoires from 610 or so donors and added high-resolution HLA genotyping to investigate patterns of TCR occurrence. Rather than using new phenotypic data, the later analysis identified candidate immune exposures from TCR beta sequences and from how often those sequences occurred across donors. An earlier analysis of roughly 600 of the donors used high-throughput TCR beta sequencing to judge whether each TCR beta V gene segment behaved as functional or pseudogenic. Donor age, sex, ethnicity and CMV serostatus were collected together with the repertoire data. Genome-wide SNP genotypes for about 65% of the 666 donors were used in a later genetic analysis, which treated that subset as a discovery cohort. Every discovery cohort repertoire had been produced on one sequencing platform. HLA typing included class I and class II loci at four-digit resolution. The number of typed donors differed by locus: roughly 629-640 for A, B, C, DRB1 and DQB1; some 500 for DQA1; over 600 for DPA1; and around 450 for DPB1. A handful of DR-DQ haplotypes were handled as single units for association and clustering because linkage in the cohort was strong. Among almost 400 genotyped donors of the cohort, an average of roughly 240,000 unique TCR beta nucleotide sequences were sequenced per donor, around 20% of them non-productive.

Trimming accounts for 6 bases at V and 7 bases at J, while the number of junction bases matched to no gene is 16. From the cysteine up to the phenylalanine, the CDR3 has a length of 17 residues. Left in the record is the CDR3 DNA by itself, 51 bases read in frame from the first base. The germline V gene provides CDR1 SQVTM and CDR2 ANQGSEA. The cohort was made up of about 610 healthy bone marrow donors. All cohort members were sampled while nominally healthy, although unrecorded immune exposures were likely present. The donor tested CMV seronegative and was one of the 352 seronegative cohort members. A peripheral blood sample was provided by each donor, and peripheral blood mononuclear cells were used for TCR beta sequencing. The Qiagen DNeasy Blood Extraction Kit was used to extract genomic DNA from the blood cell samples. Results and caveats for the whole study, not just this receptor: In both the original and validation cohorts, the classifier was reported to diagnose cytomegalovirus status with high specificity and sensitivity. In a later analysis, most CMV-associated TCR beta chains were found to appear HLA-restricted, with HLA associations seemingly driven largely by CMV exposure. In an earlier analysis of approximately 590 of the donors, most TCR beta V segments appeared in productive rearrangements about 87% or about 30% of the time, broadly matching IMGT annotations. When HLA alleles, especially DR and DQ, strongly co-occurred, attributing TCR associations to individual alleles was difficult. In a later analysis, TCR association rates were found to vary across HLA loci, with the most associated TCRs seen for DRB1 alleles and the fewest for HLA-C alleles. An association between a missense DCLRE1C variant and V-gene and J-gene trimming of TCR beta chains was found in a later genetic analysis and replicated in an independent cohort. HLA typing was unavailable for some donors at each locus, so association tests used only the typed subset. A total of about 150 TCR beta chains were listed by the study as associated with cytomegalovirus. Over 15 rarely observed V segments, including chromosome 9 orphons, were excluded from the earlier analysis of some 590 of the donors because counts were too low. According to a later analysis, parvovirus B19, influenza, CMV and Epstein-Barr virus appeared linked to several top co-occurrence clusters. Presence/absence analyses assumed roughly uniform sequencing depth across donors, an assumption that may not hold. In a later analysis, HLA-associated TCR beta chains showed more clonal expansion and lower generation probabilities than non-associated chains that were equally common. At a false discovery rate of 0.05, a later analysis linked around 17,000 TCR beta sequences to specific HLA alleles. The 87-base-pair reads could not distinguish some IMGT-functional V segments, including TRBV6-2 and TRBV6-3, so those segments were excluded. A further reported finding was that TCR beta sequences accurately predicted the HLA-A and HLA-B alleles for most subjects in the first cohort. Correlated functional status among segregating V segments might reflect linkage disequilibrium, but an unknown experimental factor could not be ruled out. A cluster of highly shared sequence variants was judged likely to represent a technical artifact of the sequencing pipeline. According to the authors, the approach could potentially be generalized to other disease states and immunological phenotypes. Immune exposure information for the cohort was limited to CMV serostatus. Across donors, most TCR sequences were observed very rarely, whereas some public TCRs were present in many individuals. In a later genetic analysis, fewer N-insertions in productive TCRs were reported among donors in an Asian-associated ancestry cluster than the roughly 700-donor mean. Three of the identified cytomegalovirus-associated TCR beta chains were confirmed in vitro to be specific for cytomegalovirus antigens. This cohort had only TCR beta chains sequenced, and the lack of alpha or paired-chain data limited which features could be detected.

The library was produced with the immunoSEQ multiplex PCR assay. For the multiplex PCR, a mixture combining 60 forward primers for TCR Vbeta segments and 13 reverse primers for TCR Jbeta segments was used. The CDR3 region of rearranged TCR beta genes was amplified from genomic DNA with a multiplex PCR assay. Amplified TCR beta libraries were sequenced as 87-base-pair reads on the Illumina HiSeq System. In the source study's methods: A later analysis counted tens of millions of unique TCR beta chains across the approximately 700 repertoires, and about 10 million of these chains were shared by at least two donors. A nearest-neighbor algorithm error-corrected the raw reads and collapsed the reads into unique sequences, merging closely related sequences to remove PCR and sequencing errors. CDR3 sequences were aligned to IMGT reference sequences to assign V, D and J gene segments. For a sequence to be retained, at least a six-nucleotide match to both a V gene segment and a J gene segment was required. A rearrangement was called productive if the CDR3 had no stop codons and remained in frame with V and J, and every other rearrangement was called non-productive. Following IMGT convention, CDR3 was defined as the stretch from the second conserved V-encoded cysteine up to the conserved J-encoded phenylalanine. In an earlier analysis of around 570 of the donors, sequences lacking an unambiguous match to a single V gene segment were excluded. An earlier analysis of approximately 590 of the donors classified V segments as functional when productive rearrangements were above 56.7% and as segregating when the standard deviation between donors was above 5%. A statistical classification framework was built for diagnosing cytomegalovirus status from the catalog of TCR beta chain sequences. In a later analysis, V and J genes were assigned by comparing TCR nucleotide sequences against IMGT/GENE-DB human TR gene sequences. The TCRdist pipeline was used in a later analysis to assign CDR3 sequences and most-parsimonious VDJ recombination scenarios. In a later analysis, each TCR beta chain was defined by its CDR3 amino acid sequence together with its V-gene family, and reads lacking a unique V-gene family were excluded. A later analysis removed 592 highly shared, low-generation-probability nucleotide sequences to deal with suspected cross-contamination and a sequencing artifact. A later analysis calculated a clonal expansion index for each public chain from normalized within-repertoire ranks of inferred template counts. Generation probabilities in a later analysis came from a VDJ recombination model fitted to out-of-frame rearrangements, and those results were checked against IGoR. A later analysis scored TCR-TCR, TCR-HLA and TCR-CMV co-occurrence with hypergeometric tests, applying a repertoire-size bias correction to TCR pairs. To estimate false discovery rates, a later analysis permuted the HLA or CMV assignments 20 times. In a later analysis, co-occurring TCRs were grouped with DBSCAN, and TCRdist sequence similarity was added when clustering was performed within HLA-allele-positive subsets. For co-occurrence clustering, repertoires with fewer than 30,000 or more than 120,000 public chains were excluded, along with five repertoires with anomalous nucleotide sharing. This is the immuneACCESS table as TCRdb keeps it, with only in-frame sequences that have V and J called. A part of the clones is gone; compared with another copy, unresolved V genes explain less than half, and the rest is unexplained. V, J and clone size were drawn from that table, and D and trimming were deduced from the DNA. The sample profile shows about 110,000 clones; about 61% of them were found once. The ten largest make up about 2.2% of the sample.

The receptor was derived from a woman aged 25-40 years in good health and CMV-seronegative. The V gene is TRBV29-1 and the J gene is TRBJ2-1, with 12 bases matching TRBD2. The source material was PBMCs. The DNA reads TGCAGCGTGGGGGTTCTTTTCGAGACTAGCGGGAGTAATGAGCAGTTCTTC. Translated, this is CSVGVLFETSGSNEQFF.